This TCR beta chain was profiled in a study of blood T cell repertoires in COVID-19. As for the study in general: COVID-19 samples collected from the United States, Italy and Spain covered acute and convalescent phases. From T cells, B-cell-depleted T cells, or PBMCs came the material, which was cDNA or gDNA.

Seattle patients were enrolled during active infection and followed longitudinally. The CDR3 contains 17 residues. V shed 4 bases and J shed 0 bases, with 16 bases lying between them. The V gene's germline CDR1 is MNHNS and CDR2 SASEGT. The assay was immunoSEQ multiplex PCR, and TCRdb's table has in-frame clones only and misses some. This table holds 350,000 or so clones, more than 75% found once. The TCR was taken from a woman in her thirties with COVID-19, enrolled during active disease. The sequencing input was peripheral blood. The chain couples TRBV6-1 to TRBJ1-3; maybe TRBD1 (6 bases). CDR3 in amino acids: CASSAGDVGTSGNTIYF. CDR3 DNA sequence: TGTGCCAGCAGTGCAGGGGACGTCGGAACCTCTGGAAACACCATATATTTT.